This TCR beta chain derives from a study of blood T cell repertoires in COVID-19. About the study: The study drew acute and convalescent COVID-19 samples from the United States, Italy and Spain.

Original processing methods: Estimation of nucleated cell counts relied on the amplification of reference gene primers. Profiling relied on immunoSEQ multiplex PCR, and the TCRdb table lists in-frame clones only, not all of them. The V and J calls and the clone size are those of that table, but D and trimming were determined from the DNA. Of 200,000 to 250,000 clones listed, 80% to 90% are singletons. CDR3 length equals 16 residues. Germline assignment: CDR1 MNHNY and CDR2 SVGAGI (reference sequence). V lost 2 bases, J lost 0 bases, and 8 bases lay in between. The V and J genes are TRBV6-6 and TRBJ2-6; weak D call: TRBD2 (5 bases). The sample consisted of peripheral blood. This sequence was found in a man in his sixties with acute or convalescent COVID-19. CDR3 residues: CASSYGRDSGANVLTF. CDR3 coding DNA: TGTGCCAGCAGTTACGGCCGGGACTCTGGGGCCAACGTCCTGACTTTC.